The subject of this entry is one T cell receptor (beta chain). Germline V gives CDR1 LNHDA, CDR2 SQIVND (reference sequence). The trim removed 5 bases at V and 6 bases at J, leaving 9 bases unmatched. This CDR3 comprises 15 residues. The data originate from a study of cytomegalovirus exposure and HLA in healthy donors. The PCR was carried out with 60 Vbeta primers and 13 Jbeta primers. Assay: immunoSEQ multiplex PCR; the TCRdb copy retains only in-frame clones and omits some. Of approximately 150,000 clones detected, roughly 80% appear once; the ten largest clones hold 2.9%. This clonotype was sampled from a woman in her thirties in good health and CMV-seronegative. Sequenced material: PBMCs. The V gene is TRBV19, the J gene TRBJ2-3, with 9 bases identical to TRBD1. The CDR3 nucleotides are TGTGCCAGTAGTTCTTTACAGGGGGCTTCGGATACGCAGTATTTT. Translation gives CASSSLQGASDTQYF.